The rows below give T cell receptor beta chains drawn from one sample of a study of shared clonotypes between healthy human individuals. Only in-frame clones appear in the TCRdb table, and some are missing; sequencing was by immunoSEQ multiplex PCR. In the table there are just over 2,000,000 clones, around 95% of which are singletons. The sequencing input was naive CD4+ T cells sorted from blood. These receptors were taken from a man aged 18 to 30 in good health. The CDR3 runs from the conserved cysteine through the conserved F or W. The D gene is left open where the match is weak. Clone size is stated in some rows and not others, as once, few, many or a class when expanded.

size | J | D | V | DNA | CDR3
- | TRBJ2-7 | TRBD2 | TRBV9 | TGTGCCAGCAGCGTGGGGACTAGCGACCCCGAGCAGTACTTC | CASSVGTSDPEQYF
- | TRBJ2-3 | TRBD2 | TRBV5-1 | TGCGCCAGCAGACAAACGGGGGGGCGCACAGATACGCAGTATTTT | CASRQTGGRTDTQYF
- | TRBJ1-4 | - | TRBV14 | TGTGCCAGCAGCCAACAACGGCAGAATGAAAAACTGTTTTTT | CASSQQRQNEKLFF
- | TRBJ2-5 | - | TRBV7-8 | TGTGCCAGCAGCTTAGCCGGGAAAAGAGAGACCCAGTACTTC | CASSLAGKRETQYF
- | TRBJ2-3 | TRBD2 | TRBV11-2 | TGTGCCAGCAGCCTTAGCCCGGGACTAGCGGAGATTGCAGATACGCAGTATTTT | CASSLSPGLAEIADTQYF
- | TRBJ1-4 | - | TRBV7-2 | TGTGCCAGCAGCTTATATCGGGGGGCCGGTGAAAAACTGTTTTTT | CASSLYRGAGEKLFF
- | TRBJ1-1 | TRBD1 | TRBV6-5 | TGTGCCAGCAGTTACACAGGGGTGGGCACTGAAGCTTTCTTT | CASSYTGVGTEAFF
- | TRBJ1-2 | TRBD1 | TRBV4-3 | TGCGCCAGCAGCCAAACTGTGACAGGGGCGGATGGCTACACCTTC | CASSQTVTGADGYTF
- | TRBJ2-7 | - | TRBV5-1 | TGCGCCAGCTCCGCCCCGTCCTACGAGCAGTACTTC | CASSAPSYEQYF
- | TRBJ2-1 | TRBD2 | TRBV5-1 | TGCGCCAGCAGCTTGGATCACGGACCCAGCGGGGATGAGCAGTTCTTC | CASSLDHGPSGDEQFF
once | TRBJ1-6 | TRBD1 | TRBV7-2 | TGTGCCAGCAGCTCCGACAGGGTGTATTCACCCCTCCACTTT | CASSSDRVYSPLHF
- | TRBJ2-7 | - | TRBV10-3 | TGTGCCATCAGTGAGTCGATGGTTGGCGAGCAGTACTTC | CAISESMVGEQYF
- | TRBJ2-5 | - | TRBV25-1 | TGTGCCAGCAGTGAATATATAAGTTGGGCGTACCAAGAGACCCAGTACTTC | CASSEYISWAYQETQYF
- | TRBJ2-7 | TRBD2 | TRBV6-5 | TGTGCCAGCAGTTACTTACCGGGAGGGGGCTACGAGCAGTACTTC | CASSYLPGGGYEQYF
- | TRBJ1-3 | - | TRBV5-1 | TGCGCCAGCAGACGGGACCTTATAAACTCTGGAAACACCATATATTTT | CASRRDLINSGNTIYF
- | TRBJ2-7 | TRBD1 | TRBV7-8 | TGTGCCAGCAGCTTTTCCGGGACAGTCCCTCTCGAGCAGTACTTC | CASSFSGTVPLEQYF
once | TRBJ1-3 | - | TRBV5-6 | TGTGCCAGCAGCTTGAGACAGGTTTCTGGAAACACCATATATTTT | CASSLRQVSGNTIYF
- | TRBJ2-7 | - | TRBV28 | TGTGCCAGCAGTTTGCAGGGCTTCGCCTACGAGCAGTACTTC | CASSLQGFAYEQYF
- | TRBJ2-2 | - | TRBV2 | TGTGCCAGCAAGGACGCCGGGGAGCTGTTTTTT | CASKDAGELFF
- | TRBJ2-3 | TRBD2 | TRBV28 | TGTGCCAGCAGTTCCCCGAGGGAGGGAATAGCAGATACGCAGTATTTT | CASSSPREGIADTQYF
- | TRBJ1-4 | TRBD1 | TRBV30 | TGTGCCTGGAGTGTCCCGGGACAGGGTTATGAAAAACTGTTTTTT | CAWSVPGQGYEKLFF
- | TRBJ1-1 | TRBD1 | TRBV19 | TGTGCCAGTAGTAAATCCGGGACAGCCAACACTGAAGCTTTCTTT | CASSKSGTANTEAFF
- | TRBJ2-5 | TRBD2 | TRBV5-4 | TGTGCCAGCAGCTCCTCCCTAGCGGGACAAGAGACCCAGTACTTC | CASSSSLAGQETQYF
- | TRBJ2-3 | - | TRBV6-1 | TGTGCCAGCAAGGTGGCAGGGGCGAGGACAGATACGCAGTATTTT | CASKVAGARTDTQYF
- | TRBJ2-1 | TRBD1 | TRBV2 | TGTGCCAGCAGGGAGGACAGGAACTCCTACAATGAGCAGTTCTTC | CASREDRNSYNEQFF
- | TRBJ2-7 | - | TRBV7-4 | TGTGCCAGCAACCCCTTGGGGAGCGCGCAGCAGTACTTC | CASNPLGSAQQYF
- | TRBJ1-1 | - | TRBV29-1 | TGCAGCGTTGGGACCCAGGGTAGGAACACTGAAGCTTTCTTT | CSVGTQGRNTEAFF
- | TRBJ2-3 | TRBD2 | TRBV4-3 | TGCGCCAGCAGCCGGAAAAGGACTAGCGGGACGAACACAGATACGCAGTATTTT | CASSRKRTSGTNTDTQYF
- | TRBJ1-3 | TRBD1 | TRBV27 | TGTGCCAGCAGCCCACAGGGGGGAATCTCTGGAAACACCATATATTTT | CASSPQGGISGNTIYF
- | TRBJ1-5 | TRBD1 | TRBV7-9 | TGTGCCAGCAGCCGGACAGGGGGCTATCAGCCCCAGCATTTT | CASSRTGGYQPQHF
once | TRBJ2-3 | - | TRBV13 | TGTGCCAGCAGGCGGAGCGGTCAGGGCACAGATACGCAGTATTTT | CASRRSGQGTDTQYF
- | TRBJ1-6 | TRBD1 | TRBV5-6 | TGTGCCAGCAGCTCGGACAGGGGGCTAGGGTCACCCCTCCACTTT | CASSSDRGLGSPLHF
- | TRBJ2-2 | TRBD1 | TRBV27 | TGTGCCAGCAGTCGACAGGGGGCTGTCACCGGGGAGCTGTTTTTT | CASSRQGAVTGELFF
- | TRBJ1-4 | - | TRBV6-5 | TGTGCCAGCAGTTTGGAACCTAACTTCGAAAAACTGTTTTTT | CASSLEPNFEKLFF
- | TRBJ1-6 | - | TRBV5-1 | TGCGCCAGCAGCTTGGGGGCAGCCTATAATTCACCCCTCCACTTT | CASSLGAAYNSPLHF
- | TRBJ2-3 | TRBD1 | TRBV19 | TGTGCCAGTACCGGGACAGGGCAGTCGAATACGCAGTATTTT | CASTGTGQSNTQYF
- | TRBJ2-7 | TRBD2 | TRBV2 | TGTGCCAGCAGTGAAGGCGGGGGGTCGGGCTACGAGCAGTACTTC | CASSEGGGSGYEQYF
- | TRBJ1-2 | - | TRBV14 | TGTGCCAGCAGCCAAGTCGACACCGGGTCCTATGGCTACACCTTC | CASSQVDTGSYGYTF
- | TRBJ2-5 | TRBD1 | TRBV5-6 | TGTGCCAGCAGCCCACAGGGGGCCAAGACCCAGTACTTC | CASSPQGAKTQYF
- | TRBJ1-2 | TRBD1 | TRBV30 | TGTGCCTGGAGCGGGGACAGACCCCTCGACGGCTACACCTTC | CAWSGDRPLDGYTF
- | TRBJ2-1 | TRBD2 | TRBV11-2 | TGTGCCAGCAGCTTAGTGGGAGGGCCGGGTGAGCAGTTCTTC | CASSLVGGPGEQFF
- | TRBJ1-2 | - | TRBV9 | TGTGCCAGCAGCATGAGGGGTAACTATGGCTACACCTTC | CASSMRGNYGYTF
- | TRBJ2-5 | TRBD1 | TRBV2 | TGTGCCAGCAGTGAAGGGACAGGGGTACAAGAGACCCAGTACTTC | CASSEGTGVQETQYF
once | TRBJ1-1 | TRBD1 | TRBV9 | TGTGCCAGCAGCGTAAGGGGAGACAGGGCGGGGTACACTGAAGCTTTCTTT | CASSVRGDRAGYTEAFF
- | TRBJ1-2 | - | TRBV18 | TGTGCCAGCTCACCACAGGGGGTGGGCTATGGCTACACCTTC | CASSPQGVGYGYTF
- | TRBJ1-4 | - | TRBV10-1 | TGCGCCAGCAGTGAGGGGTATGGGGAAAAACTGTTTTTT | CASSEGYGEKLFF
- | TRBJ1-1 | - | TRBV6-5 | TGTGCCAGCAGTCCCCGGTGGATACGGGGCACTGAAGCTTTCTTT | CASSPRWIRGTEAFF